What follows are 30 T cell receptor beta chains derived from one specimen sequenced in a study of T cell repertoires in cytomegalovirus infection. TCRdb recomputed calls from the reads with MiXCR, one row per CDR3 protein. The table includes 150,000 to 200,000 distinct CDR3 sequences, roughly a fifth detected once. Sequencing input: PBMCs. The receptors stem from a human donor in good health (CMV status not recorded). Some clones in this sample may be carry-over from other donors' samples.

This clonotype has a count of ten or more. V gene TRBV7-8 combines with J gene TRBJ2-1, with no clear D. V gave up 5 bases and J gave up 4 bases, with 15 bases separating them. The CDR3 has 15 amino acids. Germline CDR1 and CDR2: SGHVS and FQNEAQ. CDR3 in DNA: TGTGCCAGCAGCACCCCAGTGGTACGGTACAATGAGCAGTTCTTC. Protein: CASSTPVVRYNEQFF.

The sample holds many counts of this clonotype. The chain recombines TRBV7-3 with TRBJ2-3; 9 bases are shared with TRBD2. The CDR3 is 15 residues long. Germline V CDR1 and CDR2: SGHTA, FQGTGA. V gave up 3 bases and J gave up 0 bases; unmatched junction bases: 1. This CDR3 reads CASSFLAGSTDTQYF. CDR3 nucleotide sequence: TGTGCCAGCAGCTTTCTAGCGGGGAGCACAGATACGCAGTATTTT.

This clonotype showed up many times. V usage is TRBV7-2 and J usage is TRBJ2-3; unclear D gene. The CDR3 runs to 13 residues. V shed 5 bases and J shed 4 bases, with 10 bases lying between them. Germline CDR1 is SGHTA and CDR2 is FQGNSA. The CDR3 loop reads CASSVQISDTQYF. CDR3 bases: TGTGCCAGCAGCGTTCAGATTTCAGATACGCAGTATTTT.

This clonotype came up a few times. This rearrangement joins TRBV11-3 to TRBJ1-1, with D perhaps matching TRBD1 (6 bases). Germline CDR1 and CDR2: SGHNT and YENEEA. The length of the CDR3 is 18 residues. Between the trimmed V and J ends, which lost 3 bases and 5 bases, there was a span of 25 bases. CDR3 sequence (DNA): TGTGCCAGCAGCTTGGATGGGCAGGACGCGACAGGCGGAACTGAAGCTTTCTTT. Translation gives CASSLDGQDATGGTEAFF.

This clonotype occurred many times. The CDR3 loop is CASSPLTTGGSYSYNEQFF. Here the CDR3 DNA reads TGTGCCAGCAGCCCGCTGACGACGGGAGGGTCGTACTCCTACAATGAGCAGTTCTTC. V usage is TRBV6-2 or TRBV6-3 and J usage is TRBJ2-1; 8 bases fit TRBD2. Germline-derived CDR1 and CDR2 are MNHEY and SVGEGT. The CDR3 is 19 residues long. V shed 6 bases and J 0 bases; nucleotides not matched to a gene: 16.

CDR3: CASSPDRVAYNEQFF. CDR3 nucleotides: TGTGCCAGCAGCCCTGACAGGGTTGCCTACAATGAGCAGTTCTTC. The rearrangement uses TRBV28 and TRBJ2-1; 7 nucleotides match TRBD1. The CDR3 consists of 15 residues. From germline, CDR1 is MDHEN and CDR2 SYDVKM. V lost 6 bases to trimming and J lost 2 bases; unmatched junction nucleotides: 7. Using reference TRBV28 and TRBJ2-1 for the parts outside the CDR3, the full variable domain is DVKVTQSSRYLVKRTGEKVFLECVQDMDHENMFWYRQDPGLGLRLIYFSYDVKMKEKGDIPEGYSVSREKKERFSLILESASTNQTSMYLCASSPDRVAYNEQFFGPGTRLTVL.

The J gene is TRBJ2-1, the V gene TRBV4-3; 14 positions agree with TRBD2. The V segment lost 3 bases and the J segment 0 bases; nucleotides outside the gene matches: 1. CDR1 LGHNA and CDR2 YSLEER come from the germline V gene. CDR3 length equals 17 residues. The CDR3 region has the DNA TGCGCCAGCAGCCACGGGACTAGCGGGAGCTCCTACAATGAGCAGTTCTTC. It translates to CASSHGTSGSSYNEQFF.

This clonotype was seen only a few times. This chain connects TRBV7-6 to TRBJ1-1, with D unclear. CDR1 and CDR2 (germline): SGHVS, FNYEAQ. CDR3 length: 12 amino acids. Trimming took off 3 bases at V and 6 bases at J, with 8 bases between the two ends. DNA for the CDR3: TGTGCCAGCAGCTTTTACGCCCCTGAAGCTTTCTTT. Residues: CASSFYAPEAFF.

This clonotype has just a few counts. V usage is TRBV6-6 and J usage is TRBJ1-2; 7 nucleotides match TRBD1. Trimming removed 4 bases from V and 1 base from J; junction bases left unmatched: 9. This CDR3 spans 16 amino acids. Germline CDR1 MNHNY, CDR2 SVGAGI (reference sequence). The DNA of the CDR3 is TGTGCCAGCAGTTTCGACCGGGACAGAGATAACTATGGCTACACCTTC. Translated: CASSFDRDRDNYGYTF.

The CDR3 spells CASSQEELEVGELFF. The CDR3 DNA follows: TGCGCCAGCAGCCAAGAAGAACTCGAGGTCGGGGAGCTGTTTTTT. The J gene is TRBJ2-2, the V gene TRBV4-1; D not certain. The CDR3 is 15 residues long. Germline V lookup: CDR1 MGHRA, CDR2 YSYEKL. Trimming removed 0 bases from V and 7 bases from J, with 12 bases in between.

This clonotype was found a few times. This chain uses TRBV6-1 with TRBJ2-7, with 8 bases identical to TRBD2. CDR1 is MNHNS, CDR2 SASEGT, per germline. The trim removed 4 bases at V and 7 bases at J, leaving 3 bases unmatched. The CDR3 has 12 residues. The CDR3 reads CASSVPGGEQYF. CDR3 bases: TGTGCCAGCAGTGTGCCGGGGGGGGAGCAGTACTTC.

A few counts support this clonotype. The chain links TRBV19 to TRBJ1-1, with TRBD1 matching 10 bases. The V segment lost 8 bases and the J segment 4 bases; nucleotides outside the gene matches: 25. CDR3 length: 20 amino acids. Germline V lookup: CDR1 LNHDA, CDR2 SQIVND (reference sequence). The CDR3 DNA follows: TGTGCCAGTCCAACCCCGAACGTACCGGGACAGGGGTCCCGTGGCACTGAAGCTTTCTTT. This gives the protein CASPTPNVPGQGSRGTEAFF.

This clonotype has a handful of counts. V and J are TRBV6-1 and TRBJ1-2, with a tentative D call TRBD1 (5 bases). The V gene lost 7 bases and the J gene lost 4 bases, with 22 bases spanning the gap. CDR1 and CDR2 from the germline V gene are MNHNS and SASEGT. The CDR3 spans 16 residues. The CDR3 DNA sequence: TGTGCCAGCACCCCCTCTGATAATACAGGCCGCTATGGCTACACCTTC. It encodes CASTPSDNTGRYGYTF.

V usage is TRBV28 and J usage is TRBJ1-5, with 7 nucleotides matching TRBD1. Trimming at V came to 6 bases and at J to 2 bases, leaving 10 bases not matched to a gene. CDR3 length: 16 residues. Germline CDR1 reads MDHEN; CDR2 reads SYDVKM. CDR3 in amino acids: CASRQDRARGNQPQHF. The CDR3 DNA sequence: TGTGCCAGCAGACAAGACAGGGCCCGAGGCAATCAGCCCCAGCATTTT.

This clonotype was picked up a small number of times. The V and J genes are TRBV5-5 and TRBJ1-3, with a tentative D call TRBD1 (5 bases). Trimming left V 4 bases short and J 8 bases short, with 13 bases between. The CDR3 is 13 residues long. Per the germline V gene, CDR1 is SGHKS and CDR2 is YYEKEE (reference sequence). The CDR3 spells CASSRDLGDTIYF. CDR3 nucleotides: TGTGCCAGCAGCCGGGACCTTGGGGACACCATATATTTT.

This clonotype was picked up a small number of times. DNA of the CDR3: TGCGCCAGCAGCTACGACAGGGGCACAGATACGCAGTATTTT. This encodes CASSYDRGTDTQYF. The chain uses TRBV5-1 and TRBJ2-3; 7 bases match TRBD1. Germline CDR1 is SGHRS and CDR2 is YFSETQ. Losses at the gene ends were 3 bases for V and 1 base for J; bases not matched to a gene: 2. This CDR3 region has 14 residues.

In its sample, this clonotype was seen a few times. CDR3 sequence (DNA): TGCAGCGCTGCGACCGGGACACCCTACAATGAGCAGTTCTTC. This encodes CSAATGTPYNEQFF. The rearrangement uses TRBV29-1 and TRBJ2-1; D is possibly TRBD1 (6 bases). V lost 7 bases to trimming and J lost 2 bases, with 15 bases between them. Germline CDR1 is SQVTM and CDR2 is ANQGSEA. The CDR3 covers 14 residues.

This clonotype appeared a few times. The chain carries TRBV15 and TRBJ2-1, with D perhaps matching TRBD2 (6 bases). Trimming removed 0 bases from V and 4 bases from J, with 10 bases in between. Germline V gives CDR1 LNHNV, CDR2 YYDKDF (reference sequence). The CDR3 contains 15 residues. CDR3 region: CATSRDGTGYNEQFF. For the CDR3, the DNA is TGTGCCACCAGCAGAGACGGGACTGGTTACAATGAGCAGTTCTTC. Together with reference TRBV15 and TRBJ2-1, the CDR3 gives the full variable domain: DAMVIQNPRYQVTQFGKPVTLSCSQTLNHNVMYWYQQKSSQAPKLLFHYYDKDFNNEADTPDNFQSRRPNTSFCFLDIRSPGLGDTAMYLCATSRDGTGYNEQFFGPGTRLTVL.

This clonotype has a handful of counts. The rearrangement joins TRBV5-4 to TRBJ2-5; TRBD2 might be the D (6 bases). The germline V and J ends were trimmed by 0 bases and 4 bases, with 10 bases remaining between them. Germline CDR1 and CDR2: SGHNT and YYREEE (reference sequence). The CDR3 consists of 14 residues. The CDR3 bases are TGTGCCAGCAGCTTGGGAGAGGGAGGAGAGACCCAGTACTTC. It is translated as CASSLGEGGETQYF.

This clonotype was seen repeatedly, ten times or more. The rearrangement joins TRBV7-9 to TRBJ2-2; D tentatively reads TRBD1 or TRBD2 (6 bases each). Germline CDR1 SEHNR, CDR2 FQNEAQ (reference sequence). The V end was cut by 4 bases, the J end by 5 bases, with 11 bases between. This CDR3 comprises 14 residues. The CDR3 region is CASSSGGTTGELFF. CDR3 coding DNA: TGTGCCAGCAGCTCCGGCGGGACAACCGGGGAGCTGTTTTTT.

The chain joins TRBV6-6 to TRBJ1-1, with a weak D call TRBD1 (5 bases). CDR1 and CDR2 (germline): MNHNY, SVGAGI (reference sequence). The CDR3 contains 14 residues. Trimming removed 0 bases at V and 2 bases at J, with 7 bases between. For the CDR3, the DNA is TGTGCCAGCAGTTACTCTGGGGGTAACACTGAAGCTTTCTTT. This sequence encodes CASSYSGGNTEAFF.

This chain links TRBV5-1 with TRBJ1-3, with D tentatively TRBD1 (6 bases). The CDR3 runs to 15 residues. Germline V gene lookup returns CDR1 SGHRS and CDR2 YFSETQ. Trimming removed 2 bases from V and 0 bases from J, with 9 bases in between. The CDR3 is CASSFDRSSGNTIYF. As DNA, the CDR3 is TGCGCCAGCAGCTTTGACAGGAGCTCTGGAAACACCATATATTTT.

This clonotype was seen at least ten times. The J gene is TRBJ1-5, the V gene TRBV7-2; 9 bases are shared with TRBD1. The germline CDR1 and CDR2 sequences are SGHTA and FQGNSA. This CDR3 contains 15 residues. V lost 6 bases and J lost 7; bases outside the gene matches: 10. The CDR3 bases are TGTGCCAGCAGTCGTAGTCCGGGACAGGGCCAGCCCCAGCATTTT. The encoded protein is CASSRSPGQGQPQHF. The variable domain in full, completed from reference TRBV7-2 and TRBJ1-5, reads GAGVSQSPSNKVTEKGKDVELRCDPISGHTALYWYRQSLGQGLEFLIYFQGNSAPDKSGLPSDRFSAERTGGSVSTLTIQRTQQEDSAVYLCASSRSPGQGQPQHFGDGTRLSIL.

This clonotype was seen a few times. The gene calls are TRBV5-4 and TRBJ2-4; 11 bases fit TRBD1. The V and J ends lost 2 bases and 7 bases, in that order; junction bases with no gene match: 5. Germline assignment: CDR1 SGHNT and CDR2 YYREEE (reference sequence). The CDR3 runs 15 residues. CDR3 sequence reads: CASSFPGQGGNIQYF. DNA of the CDR3: TGTGCCAGCAGCTTTCCGGGACAGGGGGGTAACATTCAGTACTTC.

This chain joins TRBV5-5 and TRBJ1-1, with 8 nucleotides matching TRBD1. The V gene's germline CDR1 is SGHKS and CDR2 YYEKEE (reference sequence). The junction had 11 bases not matched to a gene; V was cut back by 2 bases and J by 5 bases. The CDR3 sequence is 16 residues long. This CDR3 is CASSFGQGAPTTEAFF. CDR3 nucleotides: TGTGCCAGCAGCTTCGGACAGGGCGCCCCAACGACTGAAGCTTTCTTT.

This clonotype has just a few counts. The chain joins TRBV7-9 to TRBJ1-1; D unresolved. The CDR3 length is 13 residues. Germline V lookup: CDR1 SEHNR, CDR2 FQNEAQ (reference sequence). Trimming cost V 6 bases and J 0 bases, with 8 bases left between them. CDR3 nucleotide sequence: TGTGCCAGCAGGCGGGTTTTGAACACTGAAGCTTTCTTT. Translation: CASRRVLNTEAFF.

This clonotype was seen a few times. The CDR3 DNA follows: TGCAGTGCGCTCGGTTTCACAGATACGCAGTATTTT. This gives the protein CSALGFTDTQYF. The chain is built from TRBV20-1 and TRBJ2-3, with D uncertain. V was clipped by 6 bases and J by 2 bases, with 9 bases between them. The CDR3 runs 12 residues. Germline loops: CDR1 DFQATT, CDR2 SNEGSKA (reference sequence).

This clonotype was counted only a few times. The V and J genes are TRBV7-9 and TRBJ2-7, with TRBD1 matching 7 bases. This CDR3 spans 14 amino acids. Germline CDR1 SEHNR, CDR2 FQNEAQ (reference sequence). V trimming: 5 bases; J trimming: 3 bases; junction bases outside the gene matches: 7. CDR3 sequence reads: CASSQGEWDYEQYF. The CDR3 region has the DNA TGTGCCAGCAGCCAGGGGGAGTGGGACTACGAGCAGTACTTC.

In this sample, this clonotype turned up many times. This chain connects TRBV7-8 to TRBJ1-6, with TRBD1 as a possible D gene (5 bases). The germline V gene encodes CDR1 SGHVS and CDR2 FQNEAQ. This CDR3 region has 19 residues. The V end was cut by 4 bases, the J end by 0 bases, with 19 bases between. The DNA of the CDR3 is TGTGCCAGCAGCTCCCAGGCAGGGACCCTGTCCTCCTATAATTCACCCCTCCACTTT. It yields the protein CASSSQAGTLSSYNSPLHF.

The chain recombines TRBV7-9 with TRBJ2-1, with D unresolved. The CDR3 length is 14 residues. The germline V gene encodes CDR1 SEHNR and CDR2 FQNEAQ (reference sequence). Trimming shortened V by 3 bases and J by 10 bases, and 16 bases separated the two germline ends. This chain's CDR3 is CASSFGPGQAEQFF. DNA for the CDR3: TGTGCCAGCAGCTTTGGCCCAGGTCAGGCCGAGCAGTTCTTC.